Listed here is a single T cell receptor beta chain. What it recognizes is unknown. The data belong to a study of graft-versus-host responses after intestinal transplantation. The overall study: Every recipient underwent anti-thymocyte globulin induction, then tacrolimus and steroids for three to four years. Study results and limitations: Across patients carrying graft-donor T cell macrochimerism, allografts held high graft-versus-host to host-versus-graft clonal ratios.

TCRdb's copy holds only in-frame clones and misses some; the assay was immunoSEQ multiplex PCR. The sample has fewer than 130,000 clones, about 94% seen once; the top ten hold around 0.49%. This specimen was unstimulated CD8+ T cells sorted from spleen or lymph node cells, taken before intestinal transplant. The source is a human donor who received an intestinal transplant.

This chain's CDR3 is CASSLGLFSTDTQYF. Here the CDR3 DNA reads TGTGCCAGCAGCTTGGGCCTTTTTAGCACAGATACGCAGTATTTT. V gene TRBV7-3 combines with J gene TRBJ2-3; no firm D call. There are 15 residues in the CDR3. CDR1 and CDR2 (germline): SGHTA, FQGTGA. V was cut by 3 bases and J by 0 bases, with 10 bases left in between. Drawing the rest from reference TRBV7-3 and TRBJ2-3, the complete variable domain is GAGVSQTPSNKVTEKGKYVELRCDPISGHTALYWYRQSLGQGPEFLIYFQGTGAADDSGLPNDRFFAVRPEGSVSTLKIQRTERGDSAVYLCASSLGLFSTDTQYFGPGTRLTVL.